This T cell receptor beta chain was documented in a study of identical twins. Points from the study as a whole: The abundant beta clonotypes from cord blood had fewer insertions, and memory repertoires had none of this. Twin-shared out-of-frame alpha sequences showed excess low generation probability.

Each CDR3 protein gets one entry after TCRdb re-called the 5' RACE reads with MiXCR. The data contain 430,000 or so distinct CDR3 sequences, more than 20% of them singletons. In regard to this clonotype: Its antigen is not known.

The V segment lost 5 bases and the J segment 7 bases; nucleotides outside the gene matches: 13. The CDR3 is 16 amino acids. Germline CDR1 SGHKS, CDR2 YYEKEE (reference sequence). This same sample was also part of a study on T cells expressing NK-cell markers. Turning to that study: It was from sorted CD3+CD56+NKG2C+, CD3+CD56+NKG2C- and CD3+CD56-NKG2C+ T cells that TCR beta repertoires came. These clonotypes also led the CD3+CD56-NKG2C+ fraction in a few donors.

The rearrangement uses TRBV5-5 and TRBJ2-1; 9 positions match TRBD2. The sequence came from a woman aged 18-29 years in good health. The sequencing sample was made of CD4+ T cells sorted from blood. CDR3 sequence: CASRRAGGGAENEQFF. CDR3 nucleotide sequence: TGTGCCAGCAGACGAGCTGGCGGGGGGGCGGAGAATGAGCAGTTCTTC.